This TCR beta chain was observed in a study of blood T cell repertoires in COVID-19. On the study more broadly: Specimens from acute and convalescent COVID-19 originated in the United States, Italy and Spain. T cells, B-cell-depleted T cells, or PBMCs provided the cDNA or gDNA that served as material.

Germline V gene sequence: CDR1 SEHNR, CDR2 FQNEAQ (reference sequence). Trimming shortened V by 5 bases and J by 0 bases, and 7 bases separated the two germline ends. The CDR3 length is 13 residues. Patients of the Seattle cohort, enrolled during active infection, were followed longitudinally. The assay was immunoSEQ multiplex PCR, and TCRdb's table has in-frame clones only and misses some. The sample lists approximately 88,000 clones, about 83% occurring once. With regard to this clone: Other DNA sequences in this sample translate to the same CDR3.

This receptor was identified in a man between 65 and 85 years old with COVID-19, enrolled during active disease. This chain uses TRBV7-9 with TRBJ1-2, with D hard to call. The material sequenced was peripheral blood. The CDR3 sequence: CASSLTANYGYTF. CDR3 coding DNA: TGTGCCAGCAGCCTAACAGCTAACTATGGCTACACCTTC.